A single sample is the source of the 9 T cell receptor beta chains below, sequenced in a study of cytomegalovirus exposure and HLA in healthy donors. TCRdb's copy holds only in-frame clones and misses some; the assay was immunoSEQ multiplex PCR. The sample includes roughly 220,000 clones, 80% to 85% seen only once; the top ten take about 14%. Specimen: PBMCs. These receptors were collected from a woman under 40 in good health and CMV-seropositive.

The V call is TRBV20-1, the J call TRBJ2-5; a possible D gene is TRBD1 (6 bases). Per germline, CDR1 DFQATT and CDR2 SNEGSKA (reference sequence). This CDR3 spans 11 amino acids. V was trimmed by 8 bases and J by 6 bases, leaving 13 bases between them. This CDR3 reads CSPAGAKTQYF. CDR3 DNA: TGCAGTCCGGCAGGGGCGAAGACCCAGTACTTC.

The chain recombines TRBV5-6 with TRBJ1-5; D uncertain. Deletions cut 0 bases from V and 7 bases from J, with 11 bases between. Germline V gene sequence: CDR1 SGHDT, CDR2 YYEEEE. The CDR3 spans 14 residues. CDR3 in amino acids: CASSLAGWGQPQHF. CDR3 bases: TGTGCCAGCAGCTTGGCGGGTTGGGGACAGCCCCAGCATTTT.

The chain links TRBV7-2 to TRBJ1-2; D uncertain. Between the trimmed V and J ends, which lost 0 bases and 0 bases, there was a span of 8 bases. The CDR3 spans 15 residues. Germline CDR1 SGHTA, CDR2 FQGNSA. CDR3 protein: CASSLAGSPNYGYTF. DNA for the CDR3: TGTGCCAGCAGCTTAGCCGGCAGCCCTAACTATGGCTACACCTTC.

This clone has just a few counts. The CDR3 reads CASITGQGTNYGYTF. The CDR3 nucleotides read TGTGCCAGCATCACGGGACAGGGGACCAACTATGGCTACACCTTC. This chain links TRBV13 with TRBJ1-2, with 10 nucleotides matching TRBD1. This CDR3 comprises 15 residues. From germline, CDR1 is PRHDT and CDR2 FYEKMQ (reference sequence). Trimming at V came to 7 bases and at J to 2 bases, leaving 7 bases not matched to a gene.

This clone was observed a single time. The CDR3 spells CASQAGGVLETQYF. CDR3 nucleotide sequence: TGTGCCAGCCAGGCAGGGGGCGTATTGGAGACCCAGTACTTC. This sequence joins TRBV7-6 and TRBJ2-5; 8 positions agree with TRBD1. Germline V CDR1 and CDR2: SGHVS, FNYEAQ. This CDR3 comprises 14 residues. The junction had 10 bases not matched to a gene; V was cut back by 8 bases and J by 5 bases.

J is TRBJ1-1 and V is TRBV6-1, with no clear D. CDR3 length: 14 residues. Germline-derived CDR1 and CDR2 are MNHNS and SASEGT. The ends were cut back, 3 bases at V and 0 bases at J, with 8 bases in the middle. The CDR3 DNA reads TGTGCCAGCAGTGATTCGCTCATGAACACTGAAGCTTTCTTT. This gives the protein CASSDSLMNTEAFF.

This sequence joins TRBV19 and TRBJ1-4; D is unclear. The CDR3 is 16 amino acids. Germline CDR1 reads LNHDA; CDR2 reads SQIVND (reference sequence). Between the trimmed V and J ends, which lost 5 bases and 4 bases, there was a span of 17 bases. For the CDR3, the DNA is TGTGCCAGTAGTTCCCGGAGTGGGCCCGGTAATGAAAAACTGTTTTTT. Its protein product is CASSSRSGPGNEKLFF.

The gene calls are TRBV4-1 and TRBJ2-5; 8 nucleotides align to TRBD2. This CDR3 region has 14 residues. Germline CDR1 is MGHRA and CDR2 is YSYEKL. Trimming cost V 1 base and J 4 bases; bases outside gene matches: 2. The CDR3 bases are TGCGCCAGCAGCCAAGTCCTAGCGGGAGAGACCCAGTACTTC. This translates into CASSQVLAGETQYF.

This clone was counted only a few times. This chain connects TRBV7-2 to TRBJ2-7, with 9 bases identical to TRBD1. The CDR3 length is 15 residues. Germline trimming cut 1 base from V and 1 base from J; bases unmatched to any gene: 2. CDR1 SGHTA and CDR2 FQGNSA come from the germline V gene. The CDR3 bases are TGTGCCAGCAGCTTAGTCGGGACAGGGTCCTACGAGCAGTACTTC. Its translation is CASSLVGTGSYEQYF. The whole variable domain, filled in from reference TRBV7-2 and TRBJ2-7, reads GAGVSQSPSNKVTEKGKDVELRCDPISGHTALYWYRQSLGQGLEFLIYFQGNSAPDKSGLPSDRFSAERTGGSVSTLTIQRTQQEDSAVYLCASSLVGTGSYEQYFGPGTRLTVT.